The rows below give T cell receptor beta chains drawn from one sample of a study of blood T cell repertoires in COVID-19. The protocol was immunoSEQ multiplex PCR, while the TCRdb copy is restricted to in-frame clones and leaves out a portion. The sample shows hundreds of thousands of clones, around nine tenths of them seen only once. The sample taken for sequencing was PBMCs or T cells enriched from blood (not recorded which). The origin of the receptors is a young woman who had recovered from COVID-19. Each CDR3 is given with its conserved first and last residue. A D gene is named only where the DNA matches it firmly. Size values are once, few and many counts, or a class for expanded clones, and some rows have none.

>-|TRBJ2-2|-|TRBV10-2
CASSDWPGELFF
TGCGCCAGCAGTGATTGGCCCGGGGAGCTGTTTTTT
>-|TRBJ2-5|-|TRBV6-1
CASSDPGSKAGQVETQYF
TGTGCCAGCAGTGATCCAGGGTCGAAAGCGGGACAGGTAGAGACCCAGTACTTC
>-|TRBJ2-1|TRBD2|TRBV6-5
CASISSGSAEQFF
TGTGCCAGCATCTCTAGCGGGAGTGCTGAGCAGTTCTTC
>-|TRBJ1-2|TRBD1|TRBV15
CATSRDLGQGRDGYTF
TGTGCCACCAGCAGAGATCTGGGACAGGGAAGGGATGGCTACACCTTC
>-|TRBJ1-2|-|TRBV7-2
CASSFPRTAGAGYTF
TGTGCCAGCAGCTTCCCAAGGACAGCAGGTGCTGGCTACACCTTC
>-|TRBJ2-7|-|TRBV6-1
CASSESLRGEQYF
TGTGCCAGCAGTGAATCCCTCCGGGGCGAGCAGTACTTC
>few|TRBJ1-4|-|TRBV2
CASWRYSEEKLFF
TGTGCCAGCTGGAGGTACTCCGAGGAAAAACTGTTTTTT
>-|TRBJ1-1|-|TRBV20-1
CSASQSLRTVRAFF
TGCAGTGCTAGTCAGAGCCTTCGGACAGTAAGAGCTTTCTTT
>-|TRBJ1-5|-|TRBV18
CASSLEFSNQPQHF
TGTGCCAGCTCTCTAGAATTTAGCAATCAGCCCCAGCATTTT
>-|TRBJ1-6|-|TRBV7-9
CASSKQGNSPLHF
TGTGCCAGCAGCAAACAGGGTAATTCACCCCTCCACTTT